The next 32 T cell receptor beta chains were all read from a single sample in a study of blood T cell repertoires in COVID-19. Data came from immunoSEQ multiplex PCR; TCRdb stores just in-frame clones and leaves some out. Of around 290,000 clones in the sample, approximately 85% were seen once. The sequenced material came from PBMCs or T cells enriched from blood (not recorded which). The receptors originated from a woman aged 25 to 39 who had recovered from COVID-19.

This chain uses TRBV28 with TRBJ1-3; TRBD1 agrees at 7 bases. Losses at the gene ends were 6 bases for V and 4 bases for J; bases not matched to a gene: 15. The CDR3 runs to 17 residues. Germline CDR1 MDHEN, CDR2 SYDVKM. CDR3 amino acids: CASSTPTGFRSGNTIYF. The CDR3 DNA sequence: TGTGCCAGCAGCACCCCGACAGGGTTTCGATCCGGAAACACCATATATTTT.

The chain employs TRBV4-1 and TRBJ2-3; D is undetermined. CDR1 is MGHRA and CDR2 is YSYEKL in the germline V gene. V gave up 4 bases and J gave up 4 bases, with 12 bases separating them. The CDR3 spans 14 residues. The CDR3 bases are TGCGCCAGCAGCCTACCTATGAGGCCAGATACGCAGTATTTT. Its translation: CASSLPMRPDTQYF.

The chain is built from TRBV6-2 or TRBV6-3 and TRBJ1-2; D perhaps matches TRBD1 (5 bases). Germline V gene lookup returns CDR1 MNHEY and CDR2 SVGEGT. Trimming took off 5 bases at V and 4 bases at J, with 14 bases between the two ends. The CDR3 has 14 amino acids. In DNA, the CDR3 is TGTGCCAGCAGTCCCAGCGGGGGTGTCTATGGCTACACCTTC. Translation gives CASSPSGGVYGYTF.

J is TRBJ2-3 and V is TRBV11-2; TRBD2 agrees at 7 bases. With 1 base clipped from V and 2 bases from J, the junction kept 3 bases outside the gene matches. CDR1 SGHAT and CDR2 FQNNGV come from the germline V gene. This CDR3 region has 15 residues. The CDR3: CASSLGGRATDTQYF. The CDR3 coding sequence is TGTGCCAGCAGCTTAGGGGGGAGGGCCACAGATACGCAGTATTTT.

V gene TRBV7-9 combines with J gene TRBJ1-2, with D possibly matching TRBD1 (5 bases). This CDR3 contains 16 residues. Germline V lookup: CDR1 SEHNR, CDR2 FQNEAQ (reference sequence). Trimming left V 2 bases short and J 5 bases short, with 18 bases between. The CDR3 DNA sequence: TGTGCCAGCAGCTTATTAGGCAGGGAGGACCTTTATGGCTACACCTTC. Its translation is CASSLLGREDLYGYTF.

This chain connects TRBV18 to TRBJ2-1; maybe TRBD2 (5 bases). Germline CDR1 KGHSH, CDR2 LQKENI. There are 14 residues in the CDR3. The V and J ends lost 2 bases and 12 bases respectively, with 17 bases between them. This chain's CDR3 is CASSPSSGSQRQFF. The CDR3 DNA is TGTGCCAGCTCACCATCCTCGGGGAGTCAACGGCAGTTCTTC.

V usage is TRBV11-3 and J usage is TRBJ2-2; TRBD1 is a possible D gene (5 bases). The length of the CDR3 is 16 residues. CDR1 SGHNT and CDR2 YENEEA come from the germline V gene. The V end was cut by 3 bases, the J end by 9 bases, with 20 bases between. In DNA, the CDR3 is TGTGCCAGCAGCTTTCGAGAGCTGTGGGGCCTGCGGGAGCTGTTTTTT. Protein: CASSFRELWGLRELFF.

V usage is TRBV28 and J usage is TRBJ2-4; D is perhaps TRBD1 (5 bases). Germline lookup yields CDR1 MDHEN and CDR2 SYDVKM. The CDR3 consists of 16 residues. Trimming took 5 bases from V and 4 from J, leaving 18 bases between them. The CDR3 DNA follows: TGTGCCAGCAGTCCCAGGGTAGGAGTAAGTAAAAACATTCAGTACTTC. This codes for CASSPRVGVSKNIQYF.

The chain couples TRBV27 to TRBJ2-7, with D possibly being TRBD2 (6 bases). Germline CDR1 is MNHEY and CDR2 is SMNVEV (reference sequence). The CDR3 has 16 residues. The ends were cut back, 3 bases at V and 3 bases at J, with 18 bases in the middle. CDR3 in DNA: TGTGCCAGCAGTTTCGAAGCGTCGGGACTCCTCTACGAGCAGTACTTC. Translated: CASSFEASGLLYEQYF.

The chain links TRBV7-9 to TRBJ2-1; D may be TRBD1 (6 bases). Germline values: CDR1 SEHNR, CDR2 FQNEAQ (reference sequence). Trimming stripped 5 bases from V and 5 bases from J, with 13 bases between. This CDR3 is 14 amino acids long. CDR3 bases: TGTGCCAGCAGCGGGACGGGACACCACAATGAGCAGTTCTTC. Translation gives CASSGTGHHNEQFF.

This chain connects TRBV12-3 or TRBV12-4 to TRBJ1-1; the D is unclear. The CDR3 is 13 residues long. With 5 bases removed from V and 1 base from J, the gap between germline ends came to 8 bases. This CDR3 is CASSPRPNTEAFF. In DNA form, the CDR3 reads TGTGCCAGCAGTCCCCGTCCGAACACTGAAGCTTTCTTT.

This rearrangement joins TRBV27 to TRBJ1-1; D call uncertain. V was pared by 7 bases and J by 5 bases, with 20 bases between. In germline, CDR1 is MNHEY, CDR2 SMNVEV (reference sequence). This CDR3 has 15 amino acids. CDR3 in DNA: TGTGCCAGCACCCCAACTATTTTATTTGGGACTGAAGCTTTCTTT. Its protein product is CASTPTILFGTEAFF.

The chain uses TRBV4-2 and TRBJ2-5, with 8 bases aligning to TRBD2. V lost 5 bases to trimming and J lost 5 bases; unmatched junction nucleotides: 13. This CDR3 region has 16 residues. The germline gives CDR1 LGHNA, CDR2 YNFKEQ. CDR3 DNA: TGTGCCAGCAGCTCCCTAGCGGGTTCGGGGTTTGAGACCCAGTACTTC. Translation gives CASSSLAGSGFETQYF.

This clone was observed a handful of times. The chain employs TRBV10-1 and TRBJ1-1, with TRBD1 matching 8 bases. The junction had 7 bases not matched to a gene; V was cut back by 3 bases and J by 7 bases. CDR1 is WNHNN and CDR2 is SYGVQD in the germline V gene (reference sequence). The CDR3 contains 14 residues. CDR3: CASSDPDRVSEAFF. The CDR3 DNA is TGCGCCAGCAGTGACCCGGACAGGGTGAGTGAAGCTTTCTTT.

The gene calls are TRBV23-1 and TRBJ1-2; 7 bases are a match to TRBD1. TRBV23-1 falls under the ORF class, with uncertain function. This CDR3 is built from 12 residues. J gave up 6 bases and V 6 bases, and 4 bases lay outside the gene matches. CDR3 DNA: TGCGCCAGCAGCCCCACAGGGGATGGCTACACCTTC. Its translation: CASSPTGDGYTF.

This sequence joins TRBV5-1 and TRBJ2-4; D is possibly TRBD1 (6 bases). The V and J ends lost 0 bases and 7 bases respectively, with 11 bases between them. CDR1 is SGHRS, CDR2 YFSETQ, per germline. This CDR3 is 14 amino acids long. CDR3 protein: CASSLDTGKNIQYF. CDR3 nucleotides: TGCGCCAGCAGCTTGGATACAGGGAAGAACATTCAGTACTTC.

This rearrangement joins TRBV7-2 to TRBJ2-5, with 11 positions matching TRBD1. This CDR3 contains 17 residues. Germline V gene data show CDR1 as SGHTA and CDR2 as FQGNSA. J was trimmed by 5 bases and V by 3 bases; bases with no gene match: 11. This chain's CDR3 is CASSLDGQGARRETQYF. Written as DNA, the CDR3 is TGTGCCAGCAGCTTGGATGGACAGGGGGCGCGAAGGGAGACCCAGTACTTC.

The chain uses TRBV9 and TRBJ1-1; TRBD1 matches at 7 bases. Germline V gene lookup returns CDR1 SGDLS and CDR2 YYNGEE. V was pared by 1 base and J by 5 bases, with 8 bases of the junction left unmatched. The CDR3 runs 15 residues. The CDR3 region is CASSVSMTGWTEAFF. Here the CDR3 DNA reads TGTGCCAGCAGCGTATCAATGACAGGGTGGACTGAAGCTTTCTTT.

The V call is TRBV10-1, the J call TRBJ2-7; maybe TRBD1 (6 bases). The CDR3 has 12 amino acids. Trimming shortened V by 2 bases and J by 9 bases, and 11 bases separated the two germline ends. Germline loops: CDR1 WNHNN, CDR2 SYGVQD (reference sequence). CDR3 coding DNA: TGCGCCAGCAGTGAGGGACAGCGCGTGCAGTACTTC. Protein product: CASSEGQRVQYF.

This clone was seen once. CDR3 sequence: CASSFLESAGELFF. In DNA form, the CDR3 reads TGTGCCAGTAGTTTTCTAGAATCGGCCGGGGAGCTGTTTTTT. The V call is TRBV19, the J call TRBJ2-2, with D uncertain. Trimming removed 5 bases from V and 6 bases from J, with 13 bases in between. The germline gives CDR1 LNHDA, CDR2 SQIVND (reference sequence). CDR3 length: 14 residues.

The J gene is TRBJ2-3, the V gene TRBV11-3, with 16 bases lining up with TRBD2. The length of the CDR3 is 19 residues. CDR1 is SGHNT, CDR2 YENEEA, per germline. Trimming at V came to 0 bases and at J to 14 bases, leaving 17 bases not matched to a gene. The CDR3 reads CASSLDTAGTSGGAAIRYF. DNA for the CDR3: TGTGCCAGCAGCTTAGATACGGCCGGGACTAGCGGGGGGGCCGCAATTCGGTATTTT.

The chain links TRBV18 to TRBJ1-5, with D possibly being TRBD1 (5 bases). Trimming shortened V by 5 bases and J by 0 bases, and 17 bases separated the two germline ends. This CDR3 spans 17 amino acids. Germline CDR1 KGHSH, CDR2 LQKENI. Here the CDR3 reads CASSSDEDRNSNQPQHF. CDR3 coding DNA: TGTGCCAGCTCATCCGACGAAGACAGAAATAGCAATCAGCCCCAGCATTTT.

CDR3 in DNA: TGTGCCAGCAGCCCAGGACAGGGGATATGGACTGAAGCTTTCTTT. This sequence encodes CASSPGQGIWTEAFF. This sequence joins TRBV7-6 and TRBJ1-1; TRBD1 matches at 9 bases. V shed 5 bases, J shed 5 bases, and the junction held 9 bases outside the gene matches. The CDR3 is 15 residues long. Germline V gene sequence: CDR1 SGHVS, CDR2 FNYEAQ. Based on the CDR3 plus reference TRBV7-6 and TRBJ1-1, the full variable domain is GAGVSQSPRYKVTKRGQDVALRCDPISGHVSLYWYRQALGQGPEFLTYFNYEAQQDKSGLPNDRFSAERPEGSISTLTIQRTEQRDSAMYRCASSPGQGIWTEAFFGQGTRLTVV.

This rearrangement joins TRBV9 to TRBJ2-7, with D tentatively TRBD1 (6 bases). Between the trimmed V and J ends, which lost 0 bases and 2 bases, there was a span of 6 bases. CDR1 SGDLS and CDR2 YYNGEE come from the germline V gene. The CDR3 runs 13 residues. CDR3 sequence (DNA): TGTGCCAGCAGCGTAGGGGACACCTACGAGCAGTACTTC. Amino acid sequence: CASSVGDTYEQYF.

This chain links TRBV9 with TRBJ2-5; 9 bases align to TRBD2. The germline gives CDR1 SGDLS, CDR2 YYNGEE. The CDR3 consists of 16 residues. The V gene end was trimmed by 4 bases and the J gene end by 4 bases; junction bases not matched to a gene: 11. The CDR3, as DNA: TGTGCCAGCAGCTCAAGCGGGGGACTAGCAGGAGAGACCCAGTACTTC. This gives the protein CASSSSGGLAGETQYF.

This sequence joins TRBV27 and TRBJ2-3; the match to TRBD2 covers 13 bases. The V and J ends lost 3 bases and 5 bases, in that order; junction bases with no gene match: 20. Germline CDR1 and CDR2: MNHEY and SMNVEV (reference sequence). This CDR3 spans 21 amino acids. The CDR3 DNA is TGTGCCAGCAGTTTCCTCCTACCGCGGAAACTAGCGGGAGGGTGGCAAGATACGCAGTATTTT. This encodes CASSFLLPRKLAGGWQDTQYF.

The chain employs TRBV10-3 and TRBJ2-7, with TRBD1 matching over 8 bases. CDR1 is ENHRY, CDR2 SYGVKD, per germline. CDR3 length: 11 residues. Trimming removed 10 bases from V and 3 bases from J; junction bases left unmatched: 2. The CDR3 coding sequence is TGTGCCACCGGACAGGGCTACGAGCAGTACTTC. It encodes CATGQGYEQYF.

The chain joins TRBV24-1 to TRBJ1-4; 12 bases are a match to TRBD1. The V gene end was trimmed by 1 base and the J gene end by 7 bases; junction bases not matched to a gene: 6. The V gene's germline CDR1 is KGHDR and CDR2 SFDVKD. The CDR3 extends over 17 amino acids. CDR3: CATSDFPGQGAPEKLFF. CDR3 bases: TGTGCCACCAGTGATTTCCCGGGACAGGGGGCGCCTGAAAAACTGTTTTTT.

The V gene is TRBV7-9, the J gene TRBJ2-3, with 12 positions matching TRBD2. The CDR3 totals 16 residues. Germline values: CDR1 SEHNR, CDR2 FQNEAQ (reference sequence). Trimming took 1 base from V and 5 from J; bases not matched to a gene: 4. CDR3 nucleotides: TGTGCCAGCAGCTTAGGACTAGCGGGGGTTGTAGATACGCAGTATTTT. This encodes CASSLGLAGVVDTQYF.

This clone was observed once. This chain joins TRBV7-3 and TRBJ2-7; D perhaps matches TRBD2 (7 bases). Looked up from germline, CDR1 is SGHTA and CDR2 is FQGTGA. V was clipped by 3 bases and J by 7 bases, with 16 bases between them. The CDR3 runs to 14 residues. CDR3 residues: CASSFRGGAEEQYF. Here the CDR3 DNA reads TGTGCCAGCAGCTTCAGAGGGGGGGCCGAGGAGCAGTACTTC.

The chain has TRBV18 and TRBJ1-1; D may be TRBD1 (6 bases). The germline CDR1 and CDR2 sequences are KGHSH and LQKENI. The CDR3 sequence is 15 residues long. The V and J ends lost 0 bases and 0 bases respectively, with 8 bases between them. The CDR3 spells CASSPPQGLNTEAFF. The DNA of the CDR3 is TGTGCCAGCTCACCACCGCAGGGGCTGAACACTGAAGCTTTCTTT.

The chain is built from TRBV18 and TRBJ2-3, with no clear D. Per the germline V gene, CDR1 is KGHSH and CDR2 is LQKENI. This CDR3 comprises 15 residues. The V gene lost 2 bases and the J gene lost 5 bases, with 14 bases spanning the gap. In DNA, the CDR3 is TGTGCCAGCTCACCATACAACAGTTCAAGAGATACGCAGTATTTT. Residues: CASSPYNSSRDTQYF.